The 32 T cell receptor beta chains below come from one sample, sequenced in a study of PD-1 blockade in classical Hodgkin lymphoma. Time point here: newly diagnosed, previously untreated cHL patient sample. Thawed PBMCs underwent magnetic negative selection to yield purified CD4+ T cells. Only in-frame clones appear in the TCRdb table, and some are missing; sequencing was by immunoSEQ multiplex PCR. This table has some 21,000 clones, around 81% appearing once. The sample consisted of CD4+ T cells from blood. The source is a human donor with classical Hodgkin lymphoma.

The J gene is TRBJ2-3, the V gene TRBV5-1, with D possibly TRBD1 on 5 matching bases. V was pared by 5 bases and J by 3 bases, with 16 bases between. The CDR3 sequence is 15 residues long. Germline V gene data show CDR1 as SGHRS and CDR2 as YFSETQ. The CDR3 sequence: CASRGIRARTDTQYF. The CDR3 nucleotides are TGCGCCAGCAGGGGGATCAGGGCTCGGACAGATACGCAGTATTTT.

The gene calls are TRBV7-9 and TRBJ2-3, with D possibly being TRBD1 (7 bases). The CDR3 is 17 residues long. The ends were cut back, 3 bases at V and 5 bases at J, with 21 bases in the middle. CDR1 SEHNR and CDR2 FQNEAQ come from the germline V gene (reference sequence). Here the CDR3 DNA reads TGTGCCAGCAGCTTTTTCGGATCAAGGGGGCGGGGAGATACGCAGTATTTT. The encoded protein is CASSFFGSRGRGDTQYF.

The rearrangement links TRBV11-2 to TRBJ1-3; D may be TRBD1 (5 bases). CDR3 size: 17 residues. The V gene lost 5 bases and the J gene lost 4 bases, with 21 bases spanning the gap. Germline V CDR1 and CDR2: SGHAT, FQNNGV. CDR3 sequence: CASSPSIRDIAGNTIYF. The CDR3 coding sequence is TGTGCCAGCAGCCCGTCAATCAGGGATATAGCAGGAAACACCATATATTTT.

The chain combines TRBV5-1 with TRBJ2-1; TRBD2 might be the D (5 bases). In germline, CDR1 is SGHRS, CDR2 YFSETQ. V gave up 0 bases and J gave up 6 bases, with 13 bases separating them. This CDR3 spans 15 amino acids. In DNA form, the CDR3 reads TGCGCCAGCAGCTTGGCGACTACCACCGTCAATGAGCAGTTCTTC. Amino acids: CASSLATTTVNEQFF.

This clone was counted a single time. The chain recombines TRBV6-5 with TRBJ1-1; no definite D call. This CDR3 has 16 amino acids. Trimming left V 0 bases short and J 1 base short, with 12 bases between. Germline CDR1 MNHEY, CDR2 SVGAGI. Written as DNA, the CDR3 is TGTGCCAGCAGTTACTCGTCAGGCATACCGAACACTGAAGCTTTCTTT. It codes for CASSYSSGIPNTEAFF.

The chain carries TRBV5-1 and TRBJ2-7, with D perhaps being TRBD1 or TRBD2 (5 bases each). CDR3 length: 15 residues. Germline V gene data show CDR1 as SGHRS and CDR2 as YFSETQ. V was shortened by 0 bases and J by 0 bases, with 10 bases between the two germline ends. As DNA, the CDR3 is TGCGCCAGCAGCTTGGACGGGGCGAGCTCCTACGAGCAGTACTTC. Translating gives CASSLDGASSYEQYF.

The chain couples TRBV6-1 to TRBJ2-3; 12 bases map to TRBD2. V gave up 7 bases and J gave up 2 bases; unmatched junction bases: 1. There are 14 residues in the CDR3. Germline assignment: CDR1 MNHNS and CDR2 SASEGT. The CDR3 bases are TGTGCCAGCACTAGCGGGAGGGACACAGATACGCAGTATTTT. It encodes CASTSGRDTDTQYF.

The CDR3 DNA sequence: TGTGCCAGCTCACCACCTAGTTCTCAAGAGACCCAGTACTTC. Its translation: CASSPPSSQETQYF. The V call is TRBV18, the J call TRBJ2-5; D gene uncertain. The CDR3 consists of 14 residues. From germline, CDR1 is KGHSH and CDR2 LQKENI. Trimming shortened V by 0 bases and J by 2 bases, and 7 bases separated the two germline ends.

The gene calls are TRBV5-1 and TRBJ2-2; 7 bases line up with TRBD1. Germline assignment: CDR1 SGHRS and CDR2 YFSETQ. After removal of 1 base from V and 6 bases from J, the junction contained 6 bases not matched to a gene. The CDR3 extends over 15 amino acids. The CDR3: CASSLRPTGPGELFF. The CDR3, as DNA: TGCGCCAGCAGCTTGCGTCCGACAGGGCCCGGGGAGCTGTTTTTT.

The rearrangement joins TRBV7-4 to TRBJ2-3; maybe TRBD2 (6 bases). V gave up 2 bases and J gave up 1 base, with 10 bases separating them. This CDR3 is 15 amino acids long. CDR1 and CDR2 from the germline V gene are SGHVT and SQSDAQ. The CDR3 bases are TGTGCCAGCAGCTTAAGCGGGCTACGCACAGATACGCAGTATTTT. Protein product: CASSLSGLRTDTQYF.

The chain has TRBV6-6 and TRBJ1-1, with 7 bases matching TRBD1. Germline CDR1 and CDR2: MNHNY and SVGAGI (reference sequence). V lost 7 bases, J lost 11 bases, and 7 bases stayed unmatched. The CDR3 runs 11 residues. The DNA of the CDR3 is TGTGCCAGCACTGCAGGACAGGAGGCTTTCTTT. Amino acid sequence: CASTAGQEAFF.

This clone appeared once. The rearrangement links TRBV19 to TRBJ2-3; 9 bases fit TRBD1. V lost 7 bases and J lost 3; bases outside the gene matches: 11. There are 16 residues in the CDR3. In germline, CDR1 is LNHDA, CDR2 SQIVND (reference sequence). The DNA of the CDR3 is TGTGCCAGTAATACGCCGGACGGACAGGGGACAGATACGCAGTATTTT. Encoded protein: CASNTPDGQGTDTQYF.

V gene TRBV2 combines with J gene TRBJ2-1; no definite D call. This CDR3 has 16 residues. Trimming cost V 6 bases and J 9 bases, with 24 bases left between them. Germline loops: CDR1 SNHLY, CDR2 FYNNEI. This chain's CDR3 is CASSPQVGPHGGEQFF. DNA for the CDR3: TGTGCCAGCAGCCCCCAGGTGGGCCCCCACGGCGGTGAGCAGTTCTTC.

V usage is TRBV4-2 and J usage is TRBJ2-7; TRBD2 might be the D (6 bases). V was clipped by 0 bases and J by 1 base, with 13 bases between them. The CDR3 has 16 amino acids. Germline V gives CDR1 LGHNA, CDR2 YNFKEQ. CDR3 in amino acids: CASSQETVGGSYEQYF. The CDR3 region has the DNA TGTGCCAGCAGCCAAGAAACCGTGGGGGGATCCTACGAGCAGTACTTC.

The chain's CDR3 is CASSVQETQYF. DNA of the CDR3: TGTGCCAGCAGTGTACAAGAGACCCAGTACTTC. The chain links TRBV27 to TRBJ2-5; no clear D. CDR1 is MNHEY, CDR2 SMNVEV, per germline (reference sequence). V was shortened by 5 bases and J by 2 bases, with 3 bases between the two germline ends. The length of the CDR3 is 11 residues.

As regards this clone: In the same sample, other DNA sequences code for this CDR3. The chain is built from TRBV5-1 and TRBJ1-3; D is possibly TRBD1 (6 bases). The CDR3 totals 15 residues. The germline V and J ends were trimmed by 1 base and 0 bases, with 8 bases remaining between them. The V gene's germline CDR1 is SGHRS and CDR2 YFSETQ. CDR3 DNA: TGCGCCAGCAGCTTGCAGGGGCTCTCTGGAAACACCATATATTTT. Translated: CASSLQGLSGNTIYF.

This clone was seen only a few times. CDR3 bases: TGTGCCAGCAGCGTTGGACTAGCCCAATACGAGCAGTACTTC. It yields the protein CASSVGLAQYEQYF. The chain has TRBV9 and TRBJ2-7; 8 bases are a match to TRBD2. Germline V CDR1 and CDR2: SGDLS, YYNGEE. There are 14 residues in the CDR3. Germline trimming cut 2 bases from V and 4 bases from J; bases unmatched to any gene: 5.

Here the CDR3 DNA reads TGTGCCAGCAGCCGGGACAGGGCCTACGAGCAGTACTTC. The encoded protein is CASSRDRAYEQYF. The J gene is TRBJ2-7, the V gene TRBV5-6, with 9 bases matching TRBD1. Germline CDR1 is SGHDT and CDR2 is YYEEEE. Trimming cost V 4 bases and J 2 bases; bases outside gene matches: 1. The CDR3 length is 13 residues.

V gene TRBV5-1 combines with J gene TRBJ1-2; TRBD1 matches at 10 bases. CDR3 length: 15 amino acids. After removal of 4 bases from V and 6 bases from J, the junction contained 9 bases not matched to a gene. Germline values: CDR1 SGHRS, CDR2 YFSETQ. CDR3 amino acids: CASSGVGQGKDGYTF. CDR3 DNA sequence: TGCGCCAGCAGCGGCGTGGGACAGGGGAAGGATGGCTACACCTTC.

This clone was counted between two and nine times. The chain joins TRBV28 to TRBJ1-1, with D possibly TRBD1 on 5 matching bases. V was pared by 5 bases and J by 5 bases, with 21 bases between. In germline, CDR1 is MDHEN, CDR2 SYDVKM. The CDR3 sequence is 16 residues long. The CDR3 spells CASSRPGIRPSTEAFF. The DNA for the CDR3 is TGTGCCAGCAGTCGCCCAGGGATTCGTCCTTCTACTGAAGCTTTCTTT.

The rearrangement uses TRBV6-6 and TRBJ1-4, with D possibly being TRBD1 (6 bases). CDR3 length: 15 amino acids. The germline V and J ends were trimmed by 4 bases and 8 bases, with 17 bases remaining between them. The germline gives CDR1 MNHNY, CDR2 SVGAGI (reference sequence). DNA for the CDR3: TGTGCCAGCAGTTCAACCGGGACAAGGAGGGAAAAACTGTTTTTT. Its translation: CASSSTGTRREKLFF.

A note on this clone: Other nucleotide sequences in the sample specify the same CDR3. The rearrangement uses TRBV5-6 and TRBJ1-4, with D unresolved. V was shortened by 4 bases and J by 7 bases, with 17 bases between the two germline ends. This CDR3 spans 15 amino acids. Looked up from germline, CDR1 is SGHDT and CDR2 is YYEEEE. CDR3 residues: CASSDSLGPAEKLFF. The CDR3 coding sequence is TGTGCCAGCAGCGATTCCCTAGGGCCGGCTGAAAAACTGTTTTTT.

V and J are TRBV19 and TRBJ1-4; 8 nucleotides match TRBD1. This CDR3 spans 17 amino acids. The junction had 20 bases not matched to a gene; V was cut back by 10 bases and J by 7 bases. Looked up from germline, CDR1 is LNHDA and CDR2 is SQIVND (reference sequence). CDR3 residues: CATRTGSQTGPGEKLFF. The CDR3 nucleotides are TGTGCCACCCGGACAGGGTCTCAGACGGGGCCCGGTGAAAAACTGTTTTTT.

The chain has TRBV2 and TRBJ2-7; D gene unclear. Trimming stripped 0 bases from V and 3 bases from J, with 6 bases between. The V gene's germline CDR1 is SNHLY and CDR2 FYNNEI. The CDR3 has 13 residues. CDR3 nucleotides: TGTGCCAGCAGTGAAGCCCCCGGCTACGAGCAGTACTTC. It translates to CASSEAPGYEQYF.

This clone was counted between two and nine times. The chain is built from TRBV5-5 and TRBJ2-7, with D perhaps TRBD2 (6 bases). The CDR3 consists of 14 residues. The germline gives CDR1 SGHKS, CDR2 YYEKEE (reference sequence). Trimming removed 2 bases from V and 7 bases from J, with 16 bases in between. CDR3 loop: CASSFGLAKIEQYF. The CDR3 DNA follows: TGTGCCAGCAGCTTTGGGCTAGCGAAGATAGAGCAGTACTTC.

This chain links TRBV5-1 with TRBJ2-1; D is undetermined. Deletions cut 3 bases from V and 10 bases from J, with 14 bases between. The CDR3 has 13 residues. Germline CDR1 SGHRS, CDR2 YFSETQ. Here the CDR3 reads CASSWLEQWEQFF. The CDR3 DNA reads TGCGCCAGCAGCTGGCTTGAGCAATGGGAGCAGTTCTTC.

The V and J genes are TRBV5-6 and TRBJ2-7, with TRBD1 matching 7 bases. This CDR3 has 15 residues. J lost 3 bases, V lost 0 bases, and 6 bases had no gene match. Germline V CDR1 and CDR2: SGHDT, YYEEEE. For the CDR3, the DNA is TGTGCCAGCAGCTTGGTTGACAGGGACCTCTACGAGCAGTACTTC. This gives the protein CASSLVDRDLYEQYF.

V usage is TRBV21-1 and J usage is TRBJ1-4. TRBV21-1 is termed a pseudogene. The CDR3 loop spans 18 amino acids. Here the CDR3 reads CASSSRGIRFRWNEKLFF. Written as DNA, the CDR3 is TGTGCCAGCAGCTCCCGAGGGATACGTTTCAGGTGGAATGAAAAACTGTTTTTT.

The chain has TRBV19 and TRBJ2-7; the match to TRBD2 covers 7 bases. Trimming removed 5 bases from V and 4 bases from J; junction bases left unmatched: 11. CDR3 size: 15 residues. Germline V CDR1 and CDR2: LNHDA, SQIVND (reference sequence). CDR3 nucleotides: TGTGCCAGTAGTGTCGGGACTATCGAACATTACGAGCAGTACTTC. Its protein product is CASSVGTIEHYEQYF.

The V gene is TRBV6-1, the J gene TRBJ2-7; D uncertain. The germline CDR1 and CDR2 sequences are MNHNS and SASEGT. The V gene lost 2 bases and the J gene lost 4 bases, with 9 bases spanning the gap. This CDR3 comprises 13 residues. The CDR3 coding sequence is TGTGCCAGCAGTGAACGAGCCTTTTACGAGCAGTACTTC. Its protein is CASSERAFYEQYF.

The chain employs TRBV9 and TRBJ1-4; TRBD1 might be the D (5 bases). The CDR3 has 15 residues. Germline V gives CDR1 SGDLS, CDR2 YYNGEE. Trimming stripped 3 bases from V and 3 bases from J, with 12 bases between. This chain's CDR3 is CASSGDMGPNEKLFF. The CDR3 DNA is TGTGCCAGCAGCGGGGATATGGGACCTAATGAAAAACTGTTTTTT.

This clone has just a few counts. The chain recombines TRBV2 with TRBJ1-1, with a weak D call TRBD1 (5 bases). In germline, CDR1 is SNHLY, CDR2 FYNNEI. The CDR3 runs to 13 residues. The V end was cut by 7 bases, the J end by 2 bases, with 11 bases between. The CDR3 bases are TGTGCCAGCAAGGAACAGGATAACACTGAAGCTTTCTTT. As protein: CASKEQDNTEAFF.